This T cell receptor beta chain was found in a study of shared T cell receptors in the human thymus. Clones were read by immunoSEQ multiplex PCR, and TCRdb kept only the in-frame ones, dropping some. The sample lists roughly 700,000 clones; roughly 88% were seen once. This CDR3 has 15 residues. Germline CDR1 SEHNR, CDR2 FQNEAQ (reference sequence). V was clipped by 5 bases and J by 8 bases; unmatched bases: 7. This sample also belongs to another study, concerning human thymus T cells. From that paper: Thymic and blood repertoires appeared to show biased V and J gene usage.

Sequenced sample: thymocytes. The TCR was taken from a boy under two years old with a congenital heart defect. The J gene is TRBJ2-1, the V gene TRBV7-9, with 12 bases aligning to TRBD2. CDR3 nucleotides: TGTGCCAGCAGCCCTAGCGGGAGGGCCAGGGATGAGCAGTTCTTC. Translating it yields CASSPSGRARDEQFF.